The 17 T cell receptor beta chains given below trace back to one sample, sequenced in a study of blood T cells in healthy people across ages. Next came a second PCR, run for about 7 to 12 cycles, which used a sample-barcoded 5' primer along with a J-beta primer mix. TCRdb fed the 5' RACE reads into MiXCR, producing one record per CDR3 protein. Altogether 2 million or so distinct CDR3 sequences are present, around 48% being singletons, with the ten largest covering roughly 2.1%. The specimen sequenced was blood. The receptors come from a middle-aged woman in good health.

The chain carries TRBV11-2 and TRBJ2-1, with D possibly being TRBD2 (8 bases). The CDR3 has 16 residues. Germline CDR1 is SGHAT and CDR2 is FQNNGV. Trimming cost V 0 bases and J 2 bases, with 11 bases left between them. In nucleotides, the CDR3 is TGTGCCAGCAGCTTAGACGGGAGGGGGCCCTACAATGAGCAGTTCTTC. Its protein product is CASSLDGRGPYNEQFF.

This clonotype was seen a handful of times. The V gene is TRBV9, the J gene TRBJ2-7; D ambiguous. The DNA end favors TRBJ2-5, so the J call may be wrong. This CDR3 has 14 amino acids. Germline V CDR1 and CDR2: SGDLS, YYNGEE. As DNA, the CDR3 is TGTGCCAGCAGCGTAGGACCGATACGGGAGACCCAGTACTTC. Its translation: CASSVGPIRETQYF.

The CDR3 DNA reads as TGTGCCAGCAGCGTAGAATCGGGGACCCAGTACTTC. As protein: CASSVESGTQYF. The rearrangement joins TRBV9 to TRBJ2-5; D is ambiguous. Germline V gene data show CDR1 as SGDLS and CDR2 as YYNGEE. The CDR3 has 12 amino acids. V dropped 0 bases and J dropped 7 bases, with 7 bases sitting between them.

V is TRBV20-1 and J is TRBJ2-2; weak D call: TRBD1 (6 bases). Trimming cost V 0 bases and J 7 bases, with 18 bases left between them. CDR3 length equals 16 residues. Germline V CDR1 and CDR2: DFQATT, SNEGSKA (reference sequence). The CDR3 nucleotides read TGCAGTGCTAGAGATATTGGGCAGGGGTATTTCGGGGAGCTGTTTTTT. Its translation: CSARDIGQGYFGELFF.

This clonotype was found a few times. The CDR3 sequence is CATSRGRGGTDTQYF. DNA for the CDR3: TGTGCCACCAGCAGAGGGAGGGGGGGCACAGATACGCAGTATTTT. The V gene is TRBV15, the J gene TRBJ2-3, with D perhaps being TRBD1 or TRBD2 (6 bases each). V gave up 1 base and J gave up 1 base, with 9 bases separating them. This CDR3 region has 15 residues. CDR1 LNHNV and CDR2 YYDKDF come from the germline V gene (reference sequence). Full variable domain (remainder filled in from reference TRBV15 and TRBJ2-3): DAMVIQNPRYQVTQFGKPVTLSCSQTLNHNVMYWYQQKSSQAPKLLFHYYDKDFNNEADTPDNFQSRRPNTSFCFLDIRSPGLGDTAMYLCATSRGRGGTDTQYFGPGTRLTVL.

In this sample, this clonotype turned up a few times. The J gene is TRBJ2-6, the V gene TRBV7-6, with 10 nucleotides matching TRBD1. This CDR3 region has 17 residues. Germline assignment: CDR1 SGHVS and CDR2 FNYEAQ. V lost 5 bases and J lost 5; bases outside the gene matches: 9. This CDR3 reads CASSGGTGDNRANVLTF. In DNA form, the CDR3 reads TGTGCCAGCAGCGGGGGGACAGGGGATAATAGGGCCAACGTCCTGACTTTC.

This chain joins TRBV28 and TRBJ1-4, with D tentatively TRBD1 (5 bases). Germline V gene lookup returns CDR1 MDHEN and CDR2 SYDVKM. V was clipped by 7 bases and J by 8 bases, with 17 bases between them. This CDR3 region has 14 residues. CDR3 DNA sequence: TGTGCCAGCACCGAAGGGGATCTGAAGGAAAAACTGTTTTTT. This sequence encodes CASTEGDLKEKLFF.

The genes are TRBV6-5 and TRBJ1-2, with 9 bases identical to TRBD1. V trimming: 8 bases; J trimming: 0 bases; junction bases outside the gene matches: 10. The CDR3 is made up of 16 amino acids. The germline gives CDR1 MNHEY, CDR2 SVGAGI. DNA for the CDR3: TGTGCCAGCGGAGAACACAGGGGGCTGACTAACTATGGCTACACCTTC. Translation gives CASGEHRGLTNYGYTF.

This clonotype is labeled as medium-sized. The chain employs TRBV6-6 and TRBJ2-5, with 12 bases fitting TRBD2. There are 17 residues in the CDR3. With 0 bases clipped from V and 1 base from J, the junction kept 3 bases outside the gene matches. The germline V gene has CDR1 MNHNY and CDR2 SVGAGI (reference sequence). Written as DNA, the CDR3 is TGTGCCAGCAGTTACTCCCCTAGCGGGGGGGGCCAAGAGACCCAGTACTTC. As protein: CASSYSPSGGGQETQYF.

Worth noting for this clonotype: Mismatch with germline at one junction end may stem from a read error. The CDR3: CASRPTGRYGYIF. CDR3 coding DNA: TGTGCCAGCAGACCGACAGGGAGGTATGGCTACATCTTC. This sequence joins TRBV7-2 and TRBJ1-2; TRBD1 agrees at 7 bases. This CDR3 is 13 amino acids long. The V gene's germline CDR1 is SGHTA and CDR2 FQGNSA.

The chain carries TRBV4-3 and TRBJ2-3, with 10 positions matching TRBD2. The CDR3 extends over 17 amino acids. With 8 bases clipped from V and 6 bases from J, the junction kept 17 bases outside the gene matches. Germline assignment: CDR1 LGHNA and CDR2 YSLEER. CDR3 sequence (DNA): TGCGCCAGCGGGTTTTCCTCGACTAGCGGGTCGTTGGATACGCAGTATTTT. Translating gives CASGFSSTSGSLDTQYF.

The V gene is TRBV7-8, the J gene TRBJ1-6, with D possibly being TRBD1 (6 bases). CDR3 length: 16 amino acids. Trimming left V 2 bases short and J 5 bases short, with 13 bases between. Germline loops: CDR1 SGHVS, CDR2 FQNEAQ. The CDR3 sequence is CASSLSGGKDNSPLHF. The CDR3 region has the DNA TGTGCCAGCAGCTTATCTGGGGGCAAGGATAATTCACCCCTCCACTTT. The whole variable domain, remainder taken from reference TRBV7-8 and TRBJ1-6, is GAGVSQSPRYKVAKRGQDVALRCDPISGHVSLFWYQQALGQGPEFLTYFQNEAQLDKSGLPSDRFFAERPEGSVSTLKIQRTQQEDSAVYLCASSLSGGKDNSPLHFGNGTRLTVT.

This clonotype has just a few counts. The V gene is TRBV5-1, the J gene TRBJ2-4; 7 positions agree with TRBD2. CDR3 length: 15 amino acids. V dropped 4 bases and J dropped 0; count of bases not matched to a gene: 4. Germline CDR1 SGHRS, CDR2 YFSETQ. The CDR3: CASSPREGAKNIQYF. The CDR3, as DNA: TGCGCCAGCAGCCCTAGGGAGGGAGCCAAAAACATTCAGTACTTC. Complete variable domain (other parts from reference TRBV5-1 and TRBJ2-4): KAGVTQTPRYLIKTRGQQVTLSCSPISGHRSVSWYQQTPGQGLQFLFEYFSETQRNKGNFPGRFSGRQFSNSRSEMNVSTLELGDSALYLCASSPREGAKNIQYFGAGTRLSVL.

This clonotype was observed a handful of times. CDR3 protein: CASRPDTGFQETQYF. CDR3 bases: TGTGCCAGCAGGCCAGATACAGGGTTTCAAGAGACCCAGTACTTC. V gene TRBV12-3 or TRBV12-4 combines with J gene TRBJ2-5, with D perhaps matching TRBD1 (6 bases). This CDR3 has 15 amino acids. Trimming cost V 6 bases and J 2 bases, with 16 bases left between them.

This clonotype was seen more than once but under ten times. An end of the junction differs from the germline gene, which may be a read error. The CDR3: CASSQGLAYNEQYF. In nucleotides, the CDR3 is TGTGCTAGCAGCCAAGGACTAGCCTACAATGAGCAGTACTTC. V gene TRBV7-7 combines with J gene TRBJ2-7, with TRBD2 matching over 8 bases. The CDR3 length is 14 residues. The germline gives CDR1 SSHAT, CDR2 FNYEAQ (reference sequence).

This chain links TRBV4-1 with TRBJ2-5; 11 bases match TRBD2. Unmatched junction bases numbered 9, after V lost 4 bases and J lost 2 bases. The CDR3 spans 17 residues. Per the germline V gene, CDR1 is MGHRA and CDR2 is YSYEKL. The CDR3 nucleotides read TGCGCCAGCAGCCTCGTCCCGGGACTAGCGGTTCAAGAGACCCAGTACTTC. Its translation is CASSLVPGLAVQETQYF.

The chain is built from TRBV20-1 and TRBJ2-1, with D possibly being TRBD2 (6 bases). The CDR3 has 14 amino acids. In germline, CDR1 is DFQATT, CDR2 SNEGSKA (reference sequence). The germline V and J ends were trimmed by 6 bases and 5 bases, with 17 bases remaining between them. The chain's CDR3 is CSATRWGEHNEQFF. The CDR3 DNA reads as TGCAGTGCGACCCGGTGGGGGGAGCACAATGAGCAGTTCTTC.